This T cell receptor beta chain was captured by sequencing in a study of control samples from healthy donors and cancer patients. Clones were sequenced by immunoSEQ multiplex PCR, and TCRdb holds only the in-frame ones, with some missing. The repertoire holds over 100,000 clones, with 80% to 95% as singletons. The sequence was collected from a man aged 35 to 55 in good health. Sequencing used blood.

The CDR3 spells CASSSTTSSFETQYF. The CDR3 nucleotides are TGTGCCAGCAGTTCCACGACTAGTAGTTTCGAGACCCAGTACTTC. The V and J genes are TRBV6-2 or TRBV6-3 and TRBJ2-5; D might be TRBD2 (6 bases). There are 15 residues in the CDR3. Between the trimmed V and J ends, which lost 4 bases and 5 bases, there was a span of 17 bases. Germline V gene sequence: CDR1 MNHEY, CDR2 SVGEGT.